The sequence of this T cell receptor (beta chain) was determined in a study of blood T cell repertoires in COVID-19. CDR3 length: 16 residues. Germline assignment: CDR1 SGDLS and CDR2 YYNGEE. The germline V and J ends were trimmed by 0 bases and 4 bases, with 16 bases remaining between them. The method was immunoSEQ multiplex PCR; TCRdb's version includes in-frame clones alone and lacks a portion of them. This table has around 500,000 clones, 75% to 90% appearing once. What was sequenced was peripheral blood. This receptor was identified in a human donor in a cohort sampled during active COVID-19. The gene calls are TRBV9 and TRBJ1-2, with D hard to call. The DNA for the CDR3 is TGTGCCAGCAGCGTAGGACCTGGGGAGGGTGGCTATGGCTACACCTTC. Its protein product is CASSVGPGEGGYGYTF.